The 3 T cell receptor beta chains below were found in one sample sequenced in a study of cytomegalovirus exposure and HLA in healthy donors. The primer mix had 60 Vbeta and 13 Jbeta primers. The repertoire was sequenced with immunoSEQ multiplex PCR; TCRdb's copy has only in-frame clones and lacks some. The table lists around 180,000 clones, roughly 70% of them singletons. Sequencing input: PBMCs. Receptor source: a girl aged 5-17 years in good health and CMV-seronegative.

The chain recombines TRBV5-1 with TRBJ1-2; 7 nucleotides match TRBD1. Losses at the gene ends were 5 bases for V and 3 bases for J; bases not matched to a gene: 4. The CDR3 is made up of 13 amino acids. Germline lookup yields CDR1 SGHRS and CDR2 YFSETQ. This CDR3 is CASSIDRDYGYTF. The CDR3 DNA sequence: TGCGCCAGCAGTATTGACAGGGACTATGGCTACACCTTC.

V usage is TRBV29-1 and J usage is TRBJ1-1; TRBD1 aligns across 7 bases. Germline loops: CDR1 SQVTM, CDR2 ANQGSEA. The CDR3 consists of 13 residues. Germline trimming cut 6 bases from V and 1 base from J; bases unmatched to any gene: 5. Here the CDR3 reads CSVLWDRNTEAFF. Written as DNA, the CDR3 is TGCAGCGTGTTATGGGACAGGAACACTGAAGCTTTCTTT.

The chain is built from TRBV28 and TRBJ2-2, with no clear D. CDR3 length: 14 residues. Looked up from germline, CDR1 is MDHEN and CDR2 is SYDVKM. Trimming took 8 bases from V and 1 from J, leaving 11 bases between them. The CDR3 sequence: CASGEVRNTGELFF. The CDR3 DNA reads as TGTGCCAGCGGAGAAGTCAGGAACACCGGGGAGCTGTTTTTT.